These 17 T cell receptor beta chains were all obtained from the same sample, sequenced in a study of blood T cell repertoires in COVID-19. Only in-frame clones appear in the TCRdb table, and some are missing; sequencing was by immunoSEQ multiplex PCR. In the table there are under 300,000 clones, around 88% of which are singletons. The specimen was peripheral blood. These receptors all stem from an elderly man with acute or convalescent COVID-19.

The gene calls are TRBV7-3 and TRBJ2-2, with 7 bases aligning to TRBD2. CDR3 size: 15 residues. Trimming at V came to 2 bases and at J to 0 bases, leaving 0 bases not matched to a gene. CDR1 and CDR2 from the germline V gene are SGHTA and FQGTGA. The CDR3 DNA sequence: TGTGCCAGCAGCTTAGCGGGAGCGAACACCGGGGAGCTGTTTTTT. Protein: CASSLAGANTGELFF.

The rearrangement links TRBV19 to TRBJ2-2; D call uncertain. V gave up 7 bases and J gave up 2 bases, with 8 bases separating them. Germline values: CDR1 LNHDA, CDR2 SQIVND (reference sequence). The CDR3 totals 13 residues. Here the CDR3 DNA reads TGTGCCAGTATAGCCCGAAACACCGGGGAGCTGTTTTTT. Its protein is CASIARNTGELFF.

This clone was observed a single time. This rearrangement joins TRBV28 to TRBJ2-5; the match to TRBD1 covers 9 bases. V lost 4 bases to trimming and J lost 2 bases; unmatched junction nucleotides: 11. Germline values: CDR1 MDHEN, CDR2 SYDVKM. The CDR3 covers 17 residues. CDR3: CASSSPGQGRLQETQYF. The DNA of the CDR3 is TGTGCCAGCAGTTCCCCCGGACAGGGGAGATTACAAGAGACCCAGTACTTC.

Concerning this clone itself: Relative to the germline gene, one junction end is altered; a read error may explain this. The same CDR3 is also encoded by other DNA sequences in this sample. The chain uses TRBV7-9 and TRBJ1-1, with 10 bases matching TRBD1. The CDR3 length is 14 residues. Germline loops: CDR1 SEHNR, CDR2 FQNEAQ (reference sequence). The CDR3 DNA reads as TGTGCCAGCAGATTAGGACAGGGGGACACTGAAGCTTTCTTT. Translated: CASRLGQGDTEAFF.

The genes are TRBV28 and TRBJ1-2; 8 nucleotides line up with TRBD1. Germline CDR1 reads MDHEN; CDR2 reads SYDVKM. The V segment lost 7 bases and the J segment 4 bases; nucleotides outside the gene matches: 14. The CDR3 contains 16 residues. CDR3 sequence reads: CASNAGQARGIYGYTF. CDR3 in DNA: TGTGCCAGCAACGCGGGACAGGCTCGCGGTATCTATGGCTACACCTTC.

This sequence joins TRBV10-3 and TRBJ1-2, with D tentatively TRBD1 (5 bases). The CDR3 extends over 14 amino acids. The germline V gene encodes CDR1 ENHRY and CDR2 SYGVKD. V dropped 2 bases and J dropped 4 bases, with 11 bases sitting between them. CDR3 in amino acids: CAISERGGTYGYTF. The DNA of the CDR3 is TGTGCCATCAGTGAGCGTGGGGGGACCTATGGCTACACCTTC.

CDR3 nucleotide sequence: TGTGCCAGCAGCCAAGCCTTCAGGGGGCACTACGAGCAGTACTTC. Translating gives CASSQAFRGHYEQYF. V gene TRBV3-1 (or the pseudogene TRBV3-2) combines with J gene TRBJ2-7; 8 nucleotides match TRBD1. CDR3 length equals 15 residues. The V segment lost 1 base and the J segment 3 bases; nucleotides outside the gene matches: 5. Germline V lookup: CDR1 LGHDT, CDR2 YNNKEL (reference sequence).

The table lists this clone with a count of one. The chain combines TRBV18 with TRBJ2-7; 10 bases map to TRBD1. CDR1 and CDR2 (germline): KGHSH, LQKENI. The J segment lost 2 bases and the V segment lost 8 bases, leaving 6 bases of the junction unmatched. The CDR3 sequence is 14 residues long. The CDR3 sequence: CASRPTGGPYEQYF. CDR3 in DNA: TGTGCCAGCCGACCGACAGGGGGCCCCTACGAGCAGTACTTC.

The genes are TRBV28 and TRBJ2-4, with no clear D. From germline, CDR1 is MDHEN and CDR2 SYDVKM. This CDR3 contains 14 residues. Trimming removed 2 bases from V and 8 bases from J, with 13 bases in between. For the CDR3, the DNA is TGTGCCAGCAGTTTACAGGCCCTGAAGGACATTCAGTACTTC. Its translation is CASSLQALKDIQYF.

The chain has TRBV19 and TRBJ2-3; 11 nucleotides align to TRBD1. Germline V CDR1 and CDR2: LNHDA, SQIVND (reference sequence). The CDR3 sequence is 16 residues long. Trimming at V came to 3 bases and at J to 8 bases, leaving 10 bases not matched to a gene. CDR3 loop: CASSIGDRGTSGTQYF. In nucleotides, the CDR3 is TGTGCCAGTAGTATCGGGGACAGGGGGACCTCGGGTACGCAGTATTTT.

This rearrangement joins TRBV12-5 to TRBJ2-7, with D possibly matching TRBD2 (5 bases). Deletions cut 2 bases from V and 3 bases from J, with 8 bases between. This CDR3 region has 13 residues. Germline V CDR1 and CDR2: LGHNT, FRNRAP. The CDR3 loop reads CASGLPRGYEQYF. The CDR3 DNA follows: TGTGCTAGTGGTTTGCCCCGGGGCTACGAGCAGTACTTC.

J is TRBJ2-7 and V is TRBV29-1; no clear D gene. Between the trimmed V and J ends, which lost 5 bases and 3 bases, there was a span of 14 bases. The CDR3 has 13 residues. Looked up from germline, CDR1 is SQVTM and CDR2 is ANQGSEA. The CDR3 DNA sequence: TGCAGCGTTCAAAAGGCGGCAGACTACGAGCAGTACTTC. Protein sequence: CSVQKAADYEQYF.

Points on this clone: Other DNA sequences in this sample translate to the same CDR3. The chain joins TRBV3-1 (or the pseudogene TRBV3-2) to TRBJ1-1; D gene ambiguous. V lost 4 bases, J lost 1 base, and 7 bases lay in between. The CDR3 runs to 13 residues. Germline CDR1 and CDR2: LGHDT and YNNKEL (reference sequence). The CDR3 DNA reads TGTGCCAGCAGCCCCAGAAGGAACACTGAAGCTTTCTTT. Translating gives CASSPRRNTEAFF.

The V call is TRBV19, the J call TRBJ1-3, with TRBD1 identical over 7 bases. V lost 0 bases, J lost 0 bases, and 8 bases stayed unmatched. Germline CDR1 is LNHDA and CDR2 is SQIVND (reference sequence). The CDR3 covers 18 residues. This CDR3 reads CASSIDRQGVGSGNTIYF. CDR3 nucleotides: TGTGCCAGTAGTATAGACCGCCAGGGGGTCGGCTCTGGAAACACCATATATTTT. Full variable domain (missing parts from reference TRBV19 and TRBJ1-3): DGGITQSPKYLFRKEGQNVTLSCEQNLNHDAMYWYRQDPGQGLRLIYYSQIVNDFQKGDIAEGYSVSREKKESFPLTVTSAQKNPTAFYLCASSIDRQGVGSGNTIYFGEGSWLTVV.

The rearrangement uses TRBV5-6 and TRBJ1-4, with D uncertain. The V gene's germline CDR1 is SGHDT and CDR2 YYEEEE. CDR3 length: 16 residues. Trimming removed 4 bases from V and 4 bases from J, with 17 bases in between. CDR3 protein: CASSPRGPGGNEKLFF. Written as DNA, the CDR3 is TGTGCCAGCAGCCCCCGGGGTCCGGGTGGTAATGAAAAACTGTTTTTT.

The CDR3 nucleotides read TGTGCCAGCAGTCCTAACACCGGGGAGCTGTTTTTT. It codes for CASSPNTGELFF. The chain employs TRBV12-3 or TRBV12-4 and TRBJ2-2; D is unclear. The ends were cut back, 5 bases at V and 2 bases at J, with 3 bases in the middle. This CDR3 has 12 amino acids.

The J gene is TRBJ2-7, the V gene TRBV7-8; 8 nucleotides align to TRBD1. The V segment lost 5 bases and the J segment 6 bases; nucleotides outside the gene matches: 12. Germline values: CDR1 SGHVS, CDR2 FQNEAQ. This CDR3 comprises 15 residues. Here the CDR3 reads CASSHLWDRLPEQYF. In DNA, the CDR3 is TGTGCCAGCAGCCACTTGTGGGACAGGCTTCCCGAGCAGTACTTC.